This T cell receptor beta chain derives from a study of blood T cell repertoires in COVID-19 (dated by TCRdb to the early 2020s). Study-wide context: Collaborator samples came from the United States, Italy and Spain and covered acute and convalescent phases of COVID-19. The prospective study material was composed of cDNA or gDNA derived from T cells, B-cell-depleted T cells, or PBMCs. Subjects who had been exposed to COVID-19, were actively infected with it, or had recovered from it provided the deeply sampled blood TCRbeta repertoires that made up the dataset. The repertoires were released in a freely available public database intended as a resource for research on the immune response to SARS-CoV-2. Samples were obtained from the ongoing ImmuneRACE study (first 160 participants) and from 1,200 or so subjects provided by 6 global collaborators. The sample metadata nearly always contained a de-identified subject ID, COVID-19 status, age in years and sex. HLA class I and class II types, where available, came from metadata supplied by the sample provider rather than from assay-based typing. What the research found in general, with its limitations: The quantity of clinical and demographic metadata differed by source and by participant and was supplied without curation.

TCRbeta CDR3 regions were amplified from genomic DNA by means of the immunoSEQ Assay, a bias-controlled multiplex PCR. The study's processing was this. The number of nucleated cells in each sample was estimated by amplification of reference gene primers within the assay. To quantify the absolute abundance of each unique TCRbeta CDR3 rearrangement, sequence reads were collapsed and filtered. For each sample, productive Simpson clonality was calculated as the square root of Simpson's diversity index across productive rearrangements. TCRdb mirrors the immuneACCESS table, restricted to in-frame sequences. Some clones are absent from its copies; in checked studies, under half trace to an unresolved V gene, and the reason for the others is unknown. V, J and clone size were drawn from that table, and D and trimming were deduced from the DNA. A total of tens of thousands of clones appear in this sample, approximately 80% of them only once. The ten largest make up approximately 30% of the sample.

Worth noting for this clone: Which antigen it targets is not known. No per-base quality is available; no much larger clone lies one base away.

The collaborating institutions used their own protocols to collect whole blood in K2EDTA tubes. For TCRbeta analysis, collaborators shipped samples in one of three forms: frozen whole blood, isolated PBMCs, or DNA extracted from either of those sample types. This sequence originates from a man between 65 and 85 years old with acute or convalescent COVID-19. Sequencing input: peripheral blood.

The CDR3 reads CASSLTGSNYGYTF. The DNA reads TGTGCCAGCAGCCTCACAGGGTCCAACTATGGCTACACCTTC. The chain is made from TRBV6-2 or TRBV6-3 and TRBJ1-2, with a weak D call of TRBD1 (6 bases match). Based on the germline V gene, the CDR1 and CDR2 sequences are MNHEY and SVGEGT. The CDR3 runs 14 residues from the cysteine to the phenylalanine. Left in the record is the CDR3 DNA by itself, 42 bases read in frame from the first base. V loses 6 bases, J loses 2 bases, and the germline ends lie 13 bases apart.